This TCR beta chain was documented in a study of T cells in Graves' hyperthyroidism and ophthalmopathy. V lost 6 bases and J 3 bases, leaving 15 bases between the germline ends. The germline CDR1 and CDR2 sequences are MDHEN and SYDVKM. CDR3 size: 15 residues. This clonotype was counted at least ten times. Its antigen remains unknown. Study-level findings and limits: Most clonotypes expanded in the thyroid (above 0.001) were also present in blood. Researchers report that a 13 V-J model separated ophthalmopathy from stable hyperthyroidism.

Exclusion criteria comprised uncontrolled infection, other autoimmune disease, pregnancy or lactation. Amplification of TCR beta CDR3 regions was performed using RNA transcripts as template. A first-round RT-PCR of the TCR CDR3 used the HTBI primer set. TCRdb re-analysed the multiplex PCR reads in MiXCR, keeping a single row per CDR3 protein. The sample consists of around 600,000 distinct CDR3 sequences, about 14% of them appearing once. This TCR was sampled from a woman aged 50 to 65 with Graves' ophthalmopathy. The specimen was blood. The J gene is TRBJ1-5, the V gene TRBV28; weak D call: TRBD1 (6 bases). The CDR3 reads CASREGGTNNQPQHF. CDR3 coding DNA: TGTGCCAGCAGGGAGGGGGGAACCAACAATCAGCCCCAGCATTTT.